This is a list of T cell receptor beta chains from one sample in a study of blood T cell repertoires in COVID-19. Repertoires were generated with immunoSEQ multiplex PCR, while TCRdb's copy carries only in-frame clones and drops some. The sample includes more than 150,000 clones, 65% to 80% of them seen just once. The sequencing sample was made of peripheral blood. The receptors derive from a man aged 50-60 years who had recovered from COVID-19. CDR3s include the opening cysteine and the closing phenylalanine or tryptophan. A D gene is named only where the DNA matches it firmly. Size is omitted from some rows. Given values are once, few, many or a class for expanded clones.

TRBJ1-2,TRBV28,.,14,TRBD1,TGTGCCAGCAGTTTAATAGGGGGCGCTGGGGGCTACACCTTC,CASSLIGGAGGYTF
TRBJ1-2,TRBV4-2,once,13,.,TGTGCCAGCAGCGAGCGGGTGGTGGACGACTACACCTTC,CASSERVVDDYTF
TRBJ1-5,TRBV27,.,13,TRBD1,TGTGCCAGCAGTCCGGACAGGTCAGGGGCCCAGCATTTT,CASSPDRSGAQHF
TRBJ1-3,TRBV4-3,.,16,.,TGCGCCAGCAGCCACCTTTCACAGGTATCTGGAAACACCATATATTTT,CASSHLSQVSGNTIYF
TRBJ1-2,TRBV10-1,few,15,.,TGCGCCAGCAGTGAGCGGCGGGGGTATAGTAGGGGCTACACCTTC,CASSERRGYSRGYTF
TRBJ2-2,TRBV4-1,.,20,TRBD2,TGCGCCAGCAGCCGTACTGGACTAGCGGGAGGATCTATCAACACCGGGGAGCTGTTTTTT,CASSRTGLAGGSINTGELFF
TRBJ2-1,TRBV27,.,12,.,TGTGCCAGCAGTTTGGTTCACGGGGAGCAGTTCTTC,CASSLVHGEQFF
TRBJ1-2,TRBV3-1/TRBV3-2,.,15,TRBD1,TGTGCCAGCAGCCAAGGGCGACAGGGGGTGGATGGCTACACCTTC,CASSQGRQGVDGYTF
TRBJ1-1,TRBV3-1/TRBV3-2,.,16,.,TGTGCCAGCAGCCAAGAAACCGGGAATTTGGACACTGAAGCTTTCTTT,CASSQETGNLDTEAFF
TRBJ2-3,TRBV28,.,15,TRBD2,TGTGCCAGCGCCCAGGCGGGGGGCGGCACAGATACGCAGTATTTT,CASAQAGGGTDTQYF
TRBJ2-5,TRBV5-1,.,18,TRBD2,TGCGCCAGCAGCTTGGGCCTAGCGGGAGTAAAAAGTCAAGAGACCCAGTACTTC,CASSLGLAGVKSQETQYF
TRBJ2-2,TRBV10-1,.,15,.,TGCGCCAGCCCCCGGCGGGATCCCTTGACCGGGGAGCTGTTTTTT,CASPRRDPLTGELFF
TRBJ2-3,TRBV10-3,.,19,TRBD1,TGTGCCATCAGTAGACAGGGGGCTTCGGGGGAGGAACGCACAGATACGCAGTATTTT,CAISRQGASGEERTDTQYF
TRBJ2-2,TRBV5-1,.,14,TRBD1,TGCGCCAGCAGCTTGGTTCAGGGGGCTAGGGAGCTGTTTTTT,CASSLVQGARELFF
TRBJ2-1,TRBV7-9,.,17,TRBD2,TGTGCCAGCAGCTCCCCCCCTCGGGGGGGCTCCTACAATGAGCAGTTCTTC,CASSSPPRGGSYNEQFF
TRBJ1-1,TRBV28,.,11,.,TGTGCCAGCAGAAGAGTATCCGAAGCTTTCTTT,CASRRVSEAFF
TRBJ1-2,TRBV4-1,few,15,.,TGCGCCAGCAGCCAGCAGCAGGAATCTAACTATGGCTACACCTTC,CASSQQQESNYGYTF
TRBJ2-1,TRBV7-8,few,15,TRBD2,TGTGCCAGCAGCCGAGAAGGGACTAGCATGACTGGGCAGTTCTTC,CASSREGTSMTGQFF
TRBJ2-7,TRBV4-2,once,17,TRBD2,TGTGCCAGCAGCCAAGGTACCGGGACTAGCGGAACCTACGAGCAGTACTTC,CASSQGTGTSGTYEQYF
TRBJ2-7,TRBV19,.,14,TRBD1,TGTGCCAGTAGAAGGGCTCTGGGACAGTACGAGCAGTACTTC,CASRRALGQYEQYF
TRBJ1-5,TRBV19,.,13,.,TGTGCCAGTAGTTTTGAGGATTCTCAGCCCCAGCATTTT,CASSFEDSQPQHF
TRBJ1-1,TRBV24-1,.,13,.,TGTGCCACCAGGCGACAGGTGAACACTGAAGCTTTCTTT,CATRRQVNTEAFF
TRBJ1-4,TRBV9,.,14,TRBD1,TGTGCCAGCAGCAAAACCGGGACAGGGAAAGAGCTGTTTTTT,CASSKTGTGKELFF
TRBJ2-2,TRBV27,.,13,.,TGTGCCAGCAGTCCCCAGTCCACCGGGGAGCTGTTTTTT,CASSPQSTGELFF
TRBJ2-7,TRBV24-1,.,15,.,TGTGCCACCAGTGACTTTGACAGGAGAGACTACGAGCAGTACTTC,CATSDFDRRDYEQYF
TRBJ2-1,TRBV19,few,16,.,TGTGCCAGTACCTTGAGGAGCGGGACAATATACAATGAGCAGTTCTTC,CASTLRSGTIYNEQFF
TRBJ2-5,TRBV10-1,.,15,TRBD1,TGCGCCAGCAGTGACTCCGACAGGGGACAGGAGACCCAGTACTTC,CASSDSDRGQETQYF
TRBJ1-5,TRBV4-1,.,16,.,TGCGCCAGCAGCCAAGATTATAACAGGCCCCGTTTGACCCAGCATTTT,CASSQDYNRPRLTQHF
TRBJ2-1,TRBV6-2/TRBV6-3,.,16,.,TGTGCCAGCAGTGCCCCTTTAGCGGGACAGGGCAATGAGCAGTTCTTC,CASSAPLAGQGNEQFF
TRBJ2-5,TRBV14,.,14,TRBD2,TGTGCCAGCAGCCGACTAGCGGGAGCGGAGACCCAGTACTTC,CASSRLAGAETQYF
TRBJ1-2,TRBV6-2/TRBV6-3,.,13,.,TGTGCCAGCAGTTACTCGATCGGGGAGGGGCGCACCTTC,CASSYSIGEGRTF
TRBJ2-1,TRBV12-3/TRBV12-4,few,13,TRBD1,TGTGCCAGCAGTTTCGGACAGGGTATTGAGCAGTTCTTC,CASSFGQGIEQFF
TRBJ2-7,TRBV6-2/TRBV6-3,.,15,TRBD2,TGTGCCAGCAGTCCCGCGGGACTAGCGGACTACGAGCAGTACTTC,CASSPAGLADYEQYF
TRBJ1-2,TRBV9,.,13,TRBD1,TGTGCCAGCAGCGACACAGGGGGCTATGGCTACACCTTC,CASSDTGGYGYTF
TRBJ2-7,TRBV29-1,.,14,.,TGCAGCGTTAGGCTACAGGGCGGGAGAAGCGAGCAGTACTTC,CSVRLQGGRSEQYF
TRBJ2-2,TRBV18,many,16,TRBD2,TGTGCCAGCTCACCACCGCAAAGCGGGAAAGGCGGGGAGCTGTTTTTT,CASSPPQSGKGGELFF
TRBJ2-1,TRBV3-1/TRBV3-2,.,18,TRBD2,TGTGCCAGCAGCCAAAATACTTCGACTAGCGAATTTACCGATGAGCAGTTCTTC,CASSQNTSTSEFTDEQFF
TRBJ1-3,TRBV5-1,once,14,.,TGCGCCAGCAGGAGTACAGTCTCTGGAAACACCATATATTTT,CASRSTVSGNTIYF
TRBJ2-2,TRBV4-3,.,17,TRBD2,TGCGCCAGCAGCCAAGCCCCTAGCGGGAGTAATACCGGGGAGCTGTTTTTT,CASSQAPSGSNTGELFF
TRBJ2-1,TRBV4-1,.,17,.,TGCGCCAGCAGCCAAGGTAGGCTAGTCGGCTCCTACAATGAGCAGTTCTTC,CASSQGRLVGSYNEQFF
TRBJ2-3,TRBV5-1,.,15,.,TGCGCCAGCAGCTTGGCCCCGGGAGCGGGAGATACGCAGTATTTT,CASSLAPGAGDTQYF